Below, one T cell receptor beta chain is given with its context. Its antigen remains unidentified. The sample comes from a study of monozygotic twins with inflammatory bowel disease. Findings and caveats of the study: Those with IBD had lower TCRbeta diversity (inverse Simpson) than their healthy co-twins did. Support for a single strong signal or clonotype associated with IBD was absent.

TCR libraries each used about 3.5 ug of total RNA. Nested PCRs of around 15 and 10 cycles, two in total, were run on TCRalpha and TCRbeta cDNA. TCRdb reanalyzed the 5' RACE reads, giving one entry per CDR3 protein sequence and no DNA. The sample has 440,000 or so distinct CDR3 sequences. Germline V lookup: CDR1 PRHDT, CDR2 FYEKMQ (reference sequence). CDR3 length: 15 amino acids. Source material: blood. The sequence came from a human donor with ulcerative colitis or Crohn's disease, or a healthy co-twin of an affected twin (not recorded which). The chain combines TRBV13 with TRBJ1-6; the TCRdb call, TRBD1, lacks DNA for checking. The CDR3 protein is CASSSQDRANSPLHF.